Listed below are T cell receptor beta chains from one sample, sequenced in a study of Graves' ophthalmopathy and Graves' hyperthyroidism. From the multiplex PCR reads, TCRdb called clonotypes with MiXCR, one entry per CDR3 protein. The sample lists 57,000 or so distinct CDR3 sequences; under 55% were seen once. The sample was peripheral blood. The receptors were sampled from an adult woman with Graves' ophthalmopathy. Each CDR3 is given with its conserved first and last residue. D genes are given only for firm matches. A clone size is listed for some rows: how often the clone was seen (once, few, many), or a class if it is expanded.

CDR3nt: TGTGCCACCAGTGATAGTAACATCCCAGCGACCCAGTACTTC
CDR3aa: CATSDSNIPATQYF
d_gene: -
j_gene: TRBJ2-5
abundance: medium-sized
v_gene: TRBV24-1

CDR3nt: TGCAGTGCACCCCCGGGACAGGATGAAAAACTGTTTTTT
CDR3aa: CSAPPGQDEKLFF
d_gene: TRBD1
j_gene: TRBJ1-4
abundance: -
v_gene: TRBV20-1

CDR3nt: TGTGCCAGCAGCCAACAGCTGGGACAGGGGGCTGGAAAACTGTTTTTT
CDR3aa: CASSQQLGQGAGKLFF
d_gene: TRBD1
j_gene: TRBJ1-4
abundance: -
v_gene: TRBV3-1

CDR3nt: TGCAGTGCTAGAGACGCTCAAGGGGTTGGGCAGTACTTC
CDR3aa: CSARDAQGVGQYF
d_gene: -
j_gene: TRBJ2-7
abundance: -
v_gene: TRBV20-1

CDR3nt: TGTGCCAGCAGTGAAATTGGGACCCAGCAGTACTTC
CDR3aa: CASSEIGTQQYF
d_gene: -
j_gene: TRBJ2-7
abundance: many
v_gene: TRBV6-1

CDR3nt: TGTGCCAGCAGCCCAGGGACAGGTCACCTCACAGATACGCAGTATTTT
CDR3aa: CASSPGTGHLTDTQYF
d_gene: TRBD1
j_gene: TRBJ2-3
abundance: many
v_gene: TRBV7-2

CDR3nt: TGTGCCACCAGCAGGTTACAGGGAACAGAGACCCAGTACTTC
CDR3aa: CATSRLQGTETQYF
d_gene: -
j_gene: TRBJ2-5
abundance: -
v_gene: TRBV15

CDR3nt: TGCAGTGCTATACGTCCGGGGAGGAACACTGAAGCTTTCTTT
CDR3aa: CSAIRPGRNTEAFF
d_gene: -
j_gene: TRBJ1-1
abundance: -
v_gene: TRBV20-1

CDR3nt: TGTGCCGGCGGTTCCGGGACAGGGTTGCCAGAGCAGTACTTC
CDR3aa: CAGGSGTGLPEQYF
d_gene: TRBD1
j_gene: TRBJ2-7
abundance: -
v_gene: TRBV6-2/TRBV6-3

CDR3nt: TGCAGTGCTAGACTGGCGACTAGTGGCTACGATGAGCAGTTCTTC
CDR3aa: CSARLATSGYDEQFF
d_gene: -
j_gene: TRBJ2-1
abundance: -
v_gene: TRBV20-1

CDR3nt: TGTGCCATCAGCCCGACAGGTCTCAATTCACCCCTCCACTTT
CDR3aa: CAISPTGLNSPLHF
d_gene: -
j_gene: TRBJ1-6
abundance: -
v_gene: TRBV10-3

CDR3nt: TGTGCCAGTAGTATACGACAGTCTGGAAACACCAATCAGCCCCAGCATTTT
CDR3aa: CASSIRQSGNTNQPQHF
d_gene: -
j_gene: TRBJ1-5
abundance: -
v_gene: TRBV19

CDR3nt: TGCAGTGCCTCGACTAGCGGGAGAGAGACCCAGTACTTC
CDR3aa: CSASTSGRETQYF
d_gene: TRBD2
j_gene: TRBJ2-5
abundance: -
v_gene: TRBV20-1

CDR3nt: TGCAGCGCTGACAGGGTCGAGACTGAAGCTTTCTTT
CDR3aa: CSADRVETEAFF
d_gene: TRBD1
j_gene: TRBJ1-1
abundance: many
v_gene: TRBV29-1

CDR3nt: TGTGCCACCAGCAACAGACAGGGGGCCGGGGAGCAGTACTTC
CDR3aa: CATSNRQGAGEQYF
d_gene: TRBD1
j_gene: TRBJ2-7
abundance: -
v_gene: TRBV15

CDR3nt: TGTGCCACCAGCAGAGGTAGCGGGAGGGGTAATGAGCAGTTCTTC
CDR3aa: CATSRGSGRGNEQFF
d_gene: TRBD2
j_gene: TRBJ2-1
abundance: few
v_gene: TRBV15

CDR3nt: TGTGCCAGCAGCGTAGAGCGATTCACTGAAGCTTTCTTT
CDR3aa: CASSVERFTEAFF
d_gene: -
j_gene: TRBJ1-1
abundance: many
v_gene: TRBV9

CDR3nt: TGTGCCAGCAGCTTAACGGGACAGGGGGCCAAGTACACTGAAGCTTTCTTT
CDR3aa: CASSLTGQGAKYTEAFF
d_gene: TRBD1
j_gene: TRBJ1-1
abundance: many
v_gene: TRBV7-2

CDR3nt: TGCGCCAGCTGTCGGGACTCCAGCGTTGGGCCCTACGAGCAGCACTTC
CDR3aa: CASCRDSSVGPYEQHF
d_gene: -
j_gene: TRBJ2-7
abundance: -
v_gene: TRBV4-3

CDR3nt: TGTGCCAGTAGTATTGGCCCGAAGACTGAAGCTTTCTTT
CDR3aa: CASSIGPKTEAFF
d_gene: -
j_gene: TRBJ1-1
abundance: many
v_gene: TRBV19

CDR3nt: TGCAGCGTAAGGGAGATGTCGGAGACCCAGTACTTC
CDR3aa: CSVREMSETQYF
d_gene: -
j_gene: TRBJ2-5
abundance: medium-sized
v_gene: TRBV29-1

CDR3nt: TGTGCCAGCAGCTTAGGGGCGAGCTCCTACAATGAGCAGTATTTT
CDR3aa: CASSLGASSYNEQYF
d_gene: -
j_gene: TRBJ2-3
abundance: few
v_gene: TRBV7-2

CDR3nt: TGTGCCAGCAGCTGGGCGGCGAACACTGAAGCTTTCTTT
CDR3aa: CASSWAANTEAFF
d_gene: -
j_gene: TRBJ1-1
abundance: many
v_gene: TRBV5-8

CDR3nt: TGCAGCGTTGGCCACCTCACCCGGGGCTACGCCTTC
CDR3aa: CSVGHLTRGYAF
d_gene: -
j_gene: TRBJ1-2
abundance: -
v_gene: TRBV29-1

CDR3nt: TGTGCCAGCAGGCCAGACAGGGGGCCGGAGGTTTTCTTT
CDR3aa: CASRPDRGPEVFF
d_gene: TRBD1
j_gene: TRBJ1-1
abundance: -
v_gene: TRBV2

CDR3nt: TGTGCCAGCAGTTACCGCGGGACTAGCACAGATACGCAGTATTTT
CDR3aa: CASSYRGTSTDTQYF
d_gene: -
j_gene: TRBJ2-3
abundance: -
v_gene: TRBV6-9

CDR3nt: TGTGCCAGCAGCCAAGGGGGAGCGGGAGGGCCTGGGCTTGAGACCCAGTACTTC
CDR3aa: CASSQGGAGGPGLETQYF
d_gene: TRBD2
j_gene: TRBJ2-5
abundance: many
v_gene: TRBV11-2

CDR3nt: TGTGCCAGCAGTTACTCGATTGACACAGATACGCAGTATTTT
CDR3aa: CASSYSIDTDTQYF
d_gene: -
j_gene: TRBJ2-3
abundance: -
v_gene: TRBV6-5

CDR3nt: TGTGCCAGCAGCTCTCCTGGAGGCGAGCAGTACTTC
CDR3aa: CASSSPGGEQYF
d_gene: -
j_gene: TRBJ2-7
abundance: many
v_gene: TRBV7-3

CDR3nt: TGTGCCAGTAGCGCGAATCCGACAGGGGGCGGCTATGGCTACACCTTC
CDR3aa: CASSANPTGGGYGYTF
d_gene: TRBD1
j_gene: TRBJ1-2
abundance: -
v_gene: TRBV19

CDR3nt: TGTGCCAGCAGCCCATGGGGGACTAGCGGGAGAGTTTTCTTC
CDR3aa: CASSPWGTSGRVFF
d_gene: TRBD2
j_gene: TRBJ2-7
abundance: -
v_gene: TRBV6-2/TRBV6-3

CDR3nt: TGTGCCAGCAGCAATGCTAACTATGGCTACACCTTC
CDR3aa: CASSNANYGYTF
d_gene: -
j_gene: TRBJ1-2
abundance: many
v_gene: TRBV11-1

CDR3nt: TGTGCCAGCAGCTCAGGGGGTCGGGGGGAGCAGTACTTC
CDR3aa: CASSSGGRGEQYF
d_gene: -
j_gene: TRBJ2-7
abundance: many
v_gene: TRBV7-2

CDR3nt: TGCGCCAGCAGTGTATCAGAGACCCAGTACTTC
CDR3aa: CASSVSETQYF
d_gene: -
j_gene: TRBJ2-5
abundance: -
v_gene: TRBV10-2

CDR3nt: TGCAGTGCTAGAGATGGGAAGGGGTTTTACGAGCAGTGCTTT
CDR3aa: CSARDGKGFYEQCF
d_gene: -
j_gene: TRBJ2-7
abundance: -
v_gene: TRBV20-1

CDR3nt: TGTGCCAGCCGGACAGGGATGGACGATACGCAGTATTTT
CDR3aa: CASRTGMDDTQYF
d_gene: TRBD1
j_gene: TRBJ2-3
abundance: -
v_gene: TRBV5-4

CDR3nt: TGTGCCAGCAAAGCGGGAGCGGGGGAGCAGTACTTC
CDR3aa: CASKAGAGEQYF
d_gene: TRBD2
j_gene: TRBJ2-7
abundance: many
v_gene: TRBV6-5

CDR3nt: TGTGCCAGCACAGCTAGCGGTGCCTACGAGCAGTACTTC
CDR3aa: CASTASGAYEQYF
d_gene: TRBD2
j_gene: TRBJ2-7
abundance: many
v_gene: TRBV6-5

CDR3nt: TGCAGTGCTAGGGACCGATCCTACGAGCAGTGCTTC
CDR3aa: CSARDRSYEQCF
d_gene: -
j_gene: TRBJ2-7
abundance: -
v_gene: TRBV20-1

CDR3nt: TGTGCCAGCAGTTTGGGACAGCCGAGCACAGATACGCAGTATTTT
CDR3aa: CASSLGQPSTDTQYF
d_gene: TRBD1
j_gene: TRBJ2-3
abundance: many
v_gene: TRBV7-2

CDR3nt: TGTGCCGGTAGTATAGAAACAGGGGGGGGACCAACAGATACGCAGTATTTC
CDR3aa: CAGSIETGGGPTDTQYF
d_gene: -
j_gene: TRBJ2-3
abundance: -
v_gene: TRBV19

CDR3nt: TGTGCCACCACGAGAGCGGGAGCCCCGGGCGAGCAGTACTTC
CDR3aa: CATTRAGAPGEQYF
d_gene: TRBD2
j_gene: TRBJ2-7
abundance: many
v_gene: TRBV3-1

CDR3nt: TGTGCCAGCAGCTTAGGGGCGAGCTCCTACAATGAGCAGTTCTTC
CDR3aa: CASSLGASSYNEQFF
d_gene: -
j_gene: TRBJ2-1
abundance: medium-sized
v_gene: TRBV7-2

CDR3nt: TGCGCCAGCAGCTTCACGACTAGCGGGGAGTCCTACGAGCAGTACTTC
CDR3aa: CASSFTTSGESYEQYF
d_gene: TRBD2
j_gene: TRBJ2-7
abundance: once
v_gene: TRBV5-1